This T cell receptor beta chain was recovered during a study of human T cells and chemical hapten exposure. Notes on the study in general: Sensitizing with DPC caused no change in TCRs above 1 in 1000 frequency.

From the RACE reads, TCRdb called clonotypes with MiXCR, one entry per CDR3 protein. The sample includes some 180,000 distinct CDR3 sequences, around a quarter seen only once; the top ten take 2% to 2.5%. The sample's time point: patch test 3, about 24 weeks after DPC sensitization. Treatment indicated: therapeutic diphenylcyclopropenone sensitization with weekly scalp DPC. It was from unfractionated whole blood that total RNA was extracted. Comments on this clonotype: Its antigen is still unknown.

Germline CDR1 and CDR2: MNHEY and SVGAGI. The germline V and J ends were trimmed by 7 bases and 8 bases, with 17 bases remaining between them. The CDR3 is made up of 13 amino acids. The clonotype was recovered from a woman aged 40 to 49 with alopecia areata. Some clones in this sample may be carry-over from other donors' samples. The chain joins TRBV6-5 to TRBJ1-1; D not resolved. The input for sequencing was whole blood, taken in connection with sensitization to the hapten diphenylcyclopropenone (DPC). DNA of the CDR3: TGTGCCAGCAATAACGGGAATACGGAGGAAGCTTTCTTT. Amino acids: CASNNGNTEEAFF.